A selection of T cell receptor beta chains follows, all from one sample in a study of blood T cell repertoires in COVID-19. TCRdb's copy holds only in-frame clones and misses some; the assay was immunoSEQ multiplex PCR. The repertoire holds some 46,000 clones, with almost 85% as singletons. Source material: peripheral blood. Every receptor here comes from a woman in her sixties with acute or convalescent COVID-19. CDR3s include the opening cysteine and the closing phenylalanine or tryptophan. D genes are given only for firm matches. A clone size is listed for some rows: how often the clone was seen (once, few, many), or a class if it is expanded.

>TRBJ1-1|TRBV4-1|-|few
TGCGCCAGCAGCCCTCTGGGCTTGAGTACTGAAGCTTTCTTT
CASSPLGLSTEAFF
>TRBJ2-2|TRBV6-5|-|-
TGTGCCAGCATCAGACGGGACACCGGGGAGCTGTTTTTT
CASIRRDTGELFF
>TRBJ2-1|TRBV29-1|TRBD2|-
TGCAGCGTTGACCTAGCGGGGGAAGATGAGCAGTTCTTC
CSVDLAGEDEQFF
>TRBJ1-4|TRBV3-1/TRBV3-2|TRBD1|-
TGTGCCAGCAGCCAAGCATTGACAGGGGGGAATGAAAAACTGTTTTTT
CASSQALTGGNEKLFF
>TRBJ2-2|TRBV30|-|-
TGTGCCTGGAGTCGTGGCAGGACCGGGGAGCTGTTTTTT
CAWSRGRTGELFF
>TRBJ2-7|TRBV5-1|-|-
TGCGCCAGCAGGACCCTAGTCGTTCCCTACGAGCAGTACTTC
CASRTLVVPYEQYF
>TRBJ2-7|TRBV5-6|-|-
TGTGCCAGCAGCTTGGGCAGGTCCTACGAGCAGTACTTC
CASSLGRSYEQYF
>TRBJ1-1|TRBV5-1|-|few
TGCGCCAGCAGACAGGGAGGGGGTGACACTGAAGCTTTCTTT
CASRQGGGDTEAFF
>TRBJ2-2|TRBV9|TRBD1|once
TGTGCCAGCAGCATAGGGACAGGGAGACACACCGGGGAGCTGTTTTTT
CASSIGTGRHTGELFF
>TRBJ1-1|TRBV7-5|-|-
TGTGTCAGAAGCTTAGGGGGGGACAGGGATGTGAACACTGAAGCTTTCTTT
CVRSLGGDRDVNTEAFF
>TRBJ1-5|TRBV6-1|-|-
TGTGCCAGCAGTGAAAGAATCAACTATAGCAATCAGCCCCAGCATTTT
CASSERINYSNQPQHF
>TRBJ2-2|TRBV4-1|-|-
TGCGCCAGCAGTCCGAGACAGAAAAACACCGGGGAGCTGTTTTTT
CASSPRQKNTGELFF
>TRBJ1-1|TRBV4-1|-|-
TGCGCCAGCAGGCTCATCGGAGGGAACACTGAAGCTTTCTTT
CASRLIGGNTEAFF
>TRBJ1-4|TRBV19|-|-
TGTGCCAGTATGGTCAGGGTTGCAACTAATGAAAAACTGTTTTTT
CASMVRVATNEKLFF
>TRBJ2-1|TRBV3-1/TRBV3-2|-|-
TGTGCCAGCAGCCAAGACGGGCAGGGGAAGGACAATGAGCAGTTCTTC
CASSQDGQGKDNEQFF